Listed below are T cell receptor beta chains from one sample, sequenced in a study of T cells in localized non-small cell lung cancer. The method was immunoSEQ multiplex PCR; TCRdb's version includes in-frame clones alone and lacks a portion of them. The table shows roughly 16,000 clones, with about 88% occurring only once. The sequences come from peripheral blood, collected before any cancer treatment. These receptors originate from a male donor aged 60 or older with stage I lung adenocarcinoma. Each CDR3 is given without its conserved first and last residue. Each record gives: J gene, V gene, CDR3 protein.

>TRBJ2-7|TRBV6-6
ASIPSAGGSYEQY
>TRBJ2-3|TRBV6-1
ASSDIAGGPDTQY
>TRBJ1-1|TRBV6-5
ASTYGANQRTEAF
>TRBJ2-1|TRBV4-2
ASSQDRKGSGSTPHNEQF
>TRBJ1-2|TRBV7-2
ASSLTTGANYGYT
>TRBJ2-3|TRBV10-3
AISDGNTQY
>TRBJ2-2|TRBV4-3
ASSQGGPTNTGELF
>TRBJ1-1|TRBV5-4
ASSLAGADEAF
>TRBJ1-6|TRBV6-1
ASSEGGPGQGVYNSPLH
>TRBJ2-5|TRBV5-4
ASSSGQGARGGETQY
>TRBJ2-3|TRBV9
ASSVGQGGLATDTQY
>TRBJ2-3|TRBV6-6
ASTSGDTQY
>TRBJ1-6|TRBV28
ASKVQQYNSPLH
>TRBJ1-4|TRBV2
ASSERRKVTTNEKLF
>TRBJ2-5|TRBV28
ASSTLGGQGLPSETQY
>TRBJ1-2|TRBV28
ASSFGGPPYGYT
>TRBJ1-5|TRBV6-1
ASSGGTLYSNQPQH
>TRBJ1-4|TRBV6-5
ASSYSIRLNEKLF
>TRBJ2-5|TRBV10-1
ASSESRGAQETQY
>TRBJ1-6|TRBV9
ASSVAGTENSPLH
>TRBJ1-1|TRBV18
ASSSHRVGDTEAF
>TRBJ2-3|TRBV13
ASSPGGETSTDTQY
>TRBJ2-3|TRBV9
ASSADGQGSTDTQY
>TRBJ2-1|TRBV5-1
ASSLEGEPYNEQF
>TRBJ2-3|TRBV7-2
ASSFRDSTDTQY
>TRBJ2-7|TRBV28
ASTLLGSQQY
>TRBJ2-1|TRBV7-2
ASSPPGGVNEQF
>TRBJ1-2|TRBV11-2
ASSFDSTTYGYT
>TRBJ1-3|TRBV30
AWSVNRLNTIY
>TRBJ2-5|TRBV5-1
ASSFNNQETQY
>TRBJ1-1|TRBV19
ASSIEGVMNTEAF
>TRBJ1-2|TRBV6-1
ATIQGIDYGYT
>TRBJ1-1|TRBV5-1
ASSFGANTEAF
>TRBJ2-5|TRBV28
ASSLRTGQETQY
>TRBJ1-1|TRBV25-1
ASSEFEVRKAF
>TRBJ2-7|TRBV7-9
ASSYLTGGNYEQY
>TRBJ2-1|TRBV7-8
ASTRRDREANEQF
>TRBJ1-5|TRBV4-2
ASSQVFSNQPQH
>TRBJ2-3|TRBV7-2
ASSLAPDTDTQY
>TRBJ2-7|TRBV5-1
ASSLRDASYEQY
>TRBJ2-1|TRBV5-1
ASSRDRPSSYNEQF
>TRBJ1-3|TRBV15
ATSRGTLLQDTIY
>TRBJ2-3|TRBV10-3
AIMEGSGDTQY
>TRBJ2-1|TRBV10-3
AISDPKGAGIYNEQF
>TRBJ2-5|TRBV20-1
SASRTQY
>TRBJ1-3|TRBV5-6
ASSVPRDPRPGNTIY
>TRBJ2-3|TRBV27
ASSLSKKGQVITDTQY
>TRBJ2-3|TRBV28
ASSQSGGGTDTQY
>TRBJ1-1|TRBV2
ASARPIRATEAF
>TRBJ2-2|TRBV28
ASRRSGTGGKWTGELF
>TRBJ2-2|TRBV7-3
ASSSSGILTGELF
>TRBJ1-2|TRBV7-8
ASSFGGADGYT
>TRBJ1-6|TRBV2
ASSAEQAYNSPLH
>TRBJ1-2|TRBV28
ASSSGQNYGYT